These 5 T cell receptor beta chains came from one sample sequenced in a study of T-cell reconstitution after alpha-beta-depleted transplantation in children. A library of TCRbeta sequences, prepared with unique molecular identifiers, was generated. TCRdb independently ran MiXCR on the PCR reads; one entry per CDR3 protein. The sample records about 980,000 distinct CDR3 sequences, about 26% being singletons. Source: PBMCs, mostly from graft donor cells, taken 360 days after TCRalphabeta/CD19-depleted stem cell transplant. All receptors come from a boy in the first two years of life who had a stem cell transplant for SCID, so the T cells may come from the graft donor.

This rearrangement joins TRBV27 to TRBJ1-5; D not certain. Per the germline V gene, CDR1 is MNHEY and CDR2 is SMNVEV (reference sequence). This CDR3 contains 16 residues. V shed 5 bases and J shed 7 bases, with 21 bases lying between them. The CDR3 sequence: CASSPTTLWGGQPQHF. The CDR3 nucleotides read TGTGCCAGCAGTCCGACGACGTTGTGGGGTGGACAGCCCCAGCATTTT.

This clonotype showed up just a few times. The chain recombines TRBV24-1 with TRBJ2-1; D is perhaps TRBD2 (5 bases). The V gene lost 1 base and the J gene lost 4 bases, with 10 bases spanning the gap. Germline loops: CDR1 KGHDR, CDR2 SFDVKD. The CDR3 contains 15 residues. Here the CDR3 reads CATSDFSDLYNEQFF. The CDR3 DNA is TGTGCCACCAGTGATTTTAGCGACTTATACAATGAGCAGTTCTTC.

This chain links TRBV28 with TRBJ1-1; perhaps TRBD1 as D (6 bases). From germline, CDR1 is MDHEN and CDR2 SYDVKM. The CDR3 is made up of 15 amino acids. The germline V and J ends were trimmed by 2 bases and 1 base, with 11 bases remaining between them. The CDR3 spells CASSLLLGANTEAFF. The CDR3 DNA is TGTGCCAGCAGTTTACTCCTGGGGGCGAACACTGAAGCTTTCTTT.

This clonotype turned up a few times. The chain couples TRBV12-3 or TRBV12-4 to TRBJ1-1; 7 bases fit TRBD1. V was clipped by 7 bases and J by 3 bases; unmatched bases: 5. This CDR3 region has 13 residues. This CDR3 is CASTRGTDTEAFF. The DNA of the CDR3 is TGTGCCAGCACCCGCGGGACAGACACTGAAGCTTTCTTT.

The J gene is TRBJ1-6, the V gene TRBV5-1; tentative D call: TRBD1 (6 bases). The CDR3 is 16 residues long. CDR1 SGHRS and CDR2 YFSETQ come from the germline V gene. Trimming cost V 0 bases and J 4 bases, with 11 bases left between them. CDR3 sequence reads: CASSLAGGGYNSPLHF. The CDR3 nucleotides are TGCGCCAGCAGCTTGGCAGGAGGGGGATATAATTCACCCCTCCACTTT. Filled out from reference TRBV5-1 and TRBJ1-6, the complete variable domain reads KAGVTQTPRYLIKTRGQQVTLSCSPISGHRSVSWYQQTPGQGLQFLFEYFSETQRNKGNFPGRFSGRQFSNSRSEMNVSTLELGDSALYLCASSLAGGGYNSPLHFGNGTRLTVT.